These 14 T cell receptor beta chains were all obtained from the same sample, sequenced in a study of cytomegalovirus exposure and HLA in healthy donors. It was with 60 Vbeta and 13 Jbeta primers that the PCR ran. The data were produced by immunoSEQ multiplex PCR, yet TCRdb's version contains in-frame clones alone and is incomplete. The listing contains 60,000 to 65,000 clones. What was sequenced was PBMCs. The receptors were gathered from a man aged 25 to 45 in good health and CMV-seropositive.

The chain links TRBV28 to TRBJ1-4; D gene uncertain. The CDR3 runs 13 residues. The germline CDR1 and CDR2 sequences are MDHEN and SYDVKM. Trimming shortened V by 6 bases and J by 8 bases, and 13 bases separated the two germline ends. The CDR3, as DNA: TGTGCCAGCAGCCCCGTTGGAGAAGAAAAACTGTTTTTT. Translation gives CASSPVGEEKLFF.

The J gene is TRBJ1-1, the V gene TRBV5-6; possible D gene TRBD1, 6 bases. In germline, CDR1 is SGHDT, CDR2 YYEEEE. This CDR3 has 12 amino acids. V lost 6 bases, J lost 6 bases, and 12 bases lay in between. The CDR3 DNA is TGTGCCAGCACTGAAGGGGGGGCTGAAGCTTTCTTT. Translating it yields CASTEGGAEAFF.

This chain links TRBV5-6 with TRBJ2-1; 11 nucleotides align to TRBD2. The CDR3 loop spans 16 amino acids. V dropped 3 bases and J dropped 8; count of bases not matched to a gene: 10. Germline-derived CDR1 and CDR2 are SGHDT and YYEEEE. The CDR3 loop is CASSWDSGRAEYEQFF. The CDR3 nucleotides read TGTGCCAGCAGCTGGGATAGCGGGAGGGCTGAGTATGAGCAGTTCTTC.

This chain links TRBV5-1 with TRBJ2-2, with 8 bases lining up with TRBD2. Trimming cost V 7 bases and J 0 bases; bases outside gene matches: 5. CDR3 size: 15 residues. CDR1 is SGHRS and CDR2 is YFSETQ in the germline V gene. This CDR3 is CASRSGSSNTGELFF. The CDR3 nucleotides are TGCGCCAGCCGGAGCGGGAGTTCGAACACCGGGGAGCTGTTTTTT.

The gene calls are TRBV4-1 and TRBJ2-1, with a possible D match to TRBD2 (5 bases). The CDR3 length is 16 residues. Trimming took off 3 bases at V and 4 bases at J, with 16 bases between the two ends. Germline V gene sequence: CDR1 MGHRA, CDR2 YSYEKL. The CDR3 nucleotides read TGCGCCAGCAGCCAGGCCTTGGCGAGCGGTTACAATGAGCAGTTCTTC. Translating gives CASSQALASGYNEQFF.

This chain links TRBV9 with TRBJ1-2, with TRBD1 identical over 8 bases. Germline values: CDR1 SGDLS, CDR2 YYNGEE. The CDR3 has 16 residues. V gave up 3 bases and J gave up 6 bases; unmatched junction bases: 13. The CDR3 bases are TGTGCCAGCAGCGCCGATGCGACAGGGGATACGGATGGCTACACCTTC. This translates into CASSADATGDTDGYTF.

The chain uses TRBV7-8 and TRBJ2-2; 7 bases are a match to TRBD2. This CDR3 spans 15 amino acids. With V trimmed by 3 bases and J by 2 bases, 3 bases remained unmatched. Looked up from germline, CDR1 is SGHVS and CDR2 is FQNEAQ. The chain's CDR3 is CASSFTSANTGELFF. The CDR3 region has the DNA TGTGCCAGCAGCTTCACTAGCGCTAACACCGGGGAGCTGTTTTTT.

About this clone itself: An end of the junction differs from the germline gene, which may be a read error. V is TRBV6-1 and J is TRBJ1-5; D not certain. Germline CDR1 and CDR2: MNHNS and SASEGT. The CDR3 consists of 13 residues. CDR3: CASSASGNQPQHF. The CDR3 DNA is TGTGCCAGCAGTGCCTCAGGCAACCAGCCCCAGCATTTT.

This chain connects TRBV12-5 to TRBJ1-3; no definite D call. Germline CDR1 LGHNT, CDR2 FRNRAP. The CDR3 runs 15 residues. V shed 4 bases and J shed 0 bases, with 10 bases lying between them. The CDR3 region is CASGYPGYSGNTIYF. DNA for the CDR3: TGTGCTAGTGGTTACCCGGGGTACTCTGGAAACACCATATATTTT. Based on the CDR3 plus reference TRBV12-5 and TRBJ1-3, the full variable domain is DARVTQTPRHKVTEMGQEVTMRCQPILGHNTVFWYRQTMMQGLELLAYFRNRAPLDDSGMPKDRFSAEMPDATLATLKIQPSEPRDSAVYFCASGYPGYSGNTIYFGEGSWLTVV.

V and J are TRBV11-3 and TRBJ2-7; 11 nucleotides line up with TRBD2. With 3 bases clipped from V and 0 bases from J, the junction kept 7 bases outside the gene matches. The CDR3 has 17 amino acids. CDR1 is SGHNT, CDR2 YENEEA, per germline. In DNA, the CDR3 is TGTGCCAGCAGCTTTCTAGCGGGAGGCCCTACCTCCTACGAGCAGTACTTC. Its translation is CASSFLAGGPTSYEQYF.

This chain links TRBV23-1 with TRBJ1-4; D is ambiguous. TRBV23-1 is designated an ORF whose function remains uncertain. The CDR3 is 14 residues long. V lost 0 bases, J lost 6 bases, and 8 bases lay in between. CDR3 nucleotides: TGCGCCAGCAGTCAATCGTTACTATATGAAAAACTGTTTTTT. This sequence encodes CASSQSLLYEKLFF.

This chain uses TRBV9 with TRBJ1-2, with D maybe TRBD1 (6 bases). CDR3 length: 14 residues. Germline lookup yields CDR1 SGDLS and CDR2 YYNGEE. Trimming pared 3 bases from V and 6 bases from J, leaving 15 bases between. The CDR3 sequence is CASSGFSRGHGYTF. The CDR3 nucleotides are TGTGCCAGCAGCGGGTTTAGCAGGGGCCATGGCTACACCTTC.

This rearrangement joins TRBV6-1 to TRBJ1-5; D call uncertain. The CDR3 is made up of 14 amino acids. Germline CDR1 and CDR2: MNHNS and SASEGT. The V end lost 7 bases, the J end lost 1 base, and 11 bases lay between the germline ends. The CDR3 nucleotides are TGTGCCAGCATATCTCTATGGAGCAATCAGCCCCAGCATTTT. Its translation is CASISLWSNQPQHF.

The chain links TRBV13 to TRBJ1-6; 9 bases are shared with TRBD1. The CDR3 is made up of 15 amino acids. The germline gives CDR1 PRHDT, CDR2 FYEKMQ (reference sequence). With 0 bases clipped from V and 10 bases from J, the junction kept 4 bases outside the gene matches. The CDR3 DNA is TGTGCCAGCAGCTTAGGACAGGGGGCCGGCTCACCCCTCCACTTT. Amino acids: CASSLGQGAGSPLHF. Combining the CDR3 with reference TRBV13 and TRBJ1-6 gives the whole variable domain AAGVIQSPRHLIKEKRETATLKCYPIPRHDTVYWYQQGPGQDPQFLISFYEKMQSDKGSIPDRFSAQQFSDYHSELNMSSLELGDSALYFCASSLGQGAGSPLHFGNGTRLTVT.